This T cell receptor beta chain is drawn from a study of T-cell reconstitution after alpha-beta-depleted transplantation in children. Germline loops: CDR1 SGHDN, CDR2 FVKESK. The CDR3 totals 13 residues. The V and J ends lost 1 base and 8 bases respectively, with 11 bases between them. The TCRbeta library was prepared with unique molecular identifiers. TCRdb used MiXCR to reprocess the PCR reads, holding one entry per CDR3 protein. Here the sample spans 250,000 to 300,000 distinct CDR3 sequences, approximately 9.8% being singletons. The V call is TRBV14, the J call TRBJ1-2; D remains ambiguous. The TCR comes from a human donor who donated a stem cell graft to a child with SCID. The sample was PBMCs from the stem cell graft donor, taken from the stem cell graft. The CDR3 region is CASSQGAVTGYTF. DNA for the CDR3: TGTGCCAGCAGCCAAGGGGCAGTCACCGGCTACACCTTC.